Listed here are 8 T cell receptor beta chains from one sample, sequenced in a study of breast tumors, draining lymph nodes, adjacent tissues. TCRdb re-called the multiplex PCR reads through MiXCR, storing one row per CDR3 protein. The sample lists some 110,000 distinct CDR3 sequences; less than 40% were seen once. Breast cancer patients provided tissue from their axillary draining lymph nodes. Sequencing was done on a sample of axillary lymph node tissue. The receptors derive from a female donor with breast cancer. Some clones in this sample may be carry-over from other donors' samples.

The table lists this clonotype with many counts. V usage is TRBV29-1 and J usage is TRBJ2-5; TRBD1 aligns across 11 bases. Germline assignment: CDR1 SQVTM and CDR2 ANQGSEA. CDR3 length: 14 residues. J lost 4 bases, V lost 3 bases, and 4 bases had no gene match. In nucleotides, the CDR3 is TGCAGCGTTGACGGACAGGGGGCGCGAGAGACCCAGTACTTC. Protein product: CSVDGQGARETQYF.

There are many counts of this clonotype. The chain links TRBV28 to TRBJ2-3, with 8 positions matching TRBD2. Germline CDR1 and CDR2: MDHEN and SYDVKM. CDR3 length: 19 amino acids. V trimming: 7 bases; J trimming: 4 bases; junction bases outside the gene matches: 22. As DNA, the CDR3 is TGTGCCAGCACCCTTGGAGCGGGAGTGCTTATTTTAGATCCAGATACGCAGTATTTT. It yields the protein CASTLGAGVLILDPDTQYF.

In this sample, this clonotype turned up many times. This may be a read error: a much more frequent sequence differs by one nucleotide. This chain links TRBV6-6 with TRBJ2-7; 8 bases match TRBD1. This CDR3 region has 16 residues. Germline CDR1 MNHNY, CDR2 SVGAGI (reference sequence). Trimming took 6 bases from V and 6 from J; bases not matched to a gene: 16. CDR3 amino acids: CASRRVRGTGFVEQYF. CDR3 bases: TGTGCCAGCAGGCGAGTGAGGGGGACAGGCTTCGTCGAGCAGTACTTC.

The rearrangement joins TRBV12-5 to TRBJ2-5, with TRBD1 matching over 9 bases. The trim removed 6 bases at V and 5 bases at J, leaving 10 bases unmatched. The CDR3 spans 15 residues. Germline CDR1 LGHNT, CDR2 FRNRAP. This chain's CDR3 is CASGQELGTGETQYF. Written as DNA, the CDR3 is TGTGCTAGTGGCCAAGAATTAGGGACAGGGGAGACCCAGTACTTC.

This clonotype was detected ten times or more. CDR3 amino acids: CASSLRAGTATYEQYF. The CDR3 DNA is TGTGCCAGCAGCTTAAGAGCCGGGACGGCGACATACGAGCAGTACTTC. The chain couples TRBV11-2 to TRBJ2-7; either TRBD1 or TRBD2 may fit D (5 bases each). The CDR3 contains 16 residues. Germline CDR1 and CDR2: SGHAT and FQNNGV. V was shortened by 2 bases and J by 4 bases, with 18 bases between the two germline ends.

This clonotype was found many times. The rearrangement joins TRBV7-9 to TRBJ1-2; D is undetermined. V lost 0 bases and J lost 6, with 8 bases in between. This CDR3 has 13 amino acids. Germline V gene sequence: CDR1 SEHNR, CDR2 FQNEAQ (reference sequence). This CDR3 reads CASSLAGYNGYTF. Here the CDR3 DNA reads TGTGCCAGCAGCTTAGCGGGGTACAATGGCTACACCTTC. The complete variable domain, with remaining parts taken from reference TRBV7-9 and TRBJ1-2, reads DTGVSQNPRHKITKRGQNVTFRCDPISEHNRLYWYRQTLGQGPEFLTYFQNEAQLEKSRLLSDRFSAERPKGSFSTLEIQRTEQGDSAMYLCASSLAGYNGYTFGSGTRLTVV.

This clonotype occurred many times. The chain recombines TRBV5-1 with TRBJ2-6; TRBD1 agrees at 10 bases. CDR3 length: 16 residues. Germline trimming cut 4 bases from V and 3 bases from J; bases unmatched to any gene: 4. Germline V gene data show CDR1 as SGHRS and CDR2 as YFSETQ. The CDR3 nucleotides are TGCGCCAGCAGCCTGACAGGGGGCGGTGGGGCCAACGTCCTGACTTTC. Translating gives CASSLTGGGGANVLTF.

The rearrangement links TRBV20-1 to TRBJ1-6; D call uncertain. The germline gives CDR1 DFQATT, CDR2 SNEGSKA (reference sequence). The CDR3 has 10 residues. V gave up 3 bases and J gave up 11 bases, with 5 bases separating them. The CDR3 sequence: CSASGTPLHF. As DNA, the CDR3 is TGCAGTGCTAGCGGGACACCCCTCCACTTT.